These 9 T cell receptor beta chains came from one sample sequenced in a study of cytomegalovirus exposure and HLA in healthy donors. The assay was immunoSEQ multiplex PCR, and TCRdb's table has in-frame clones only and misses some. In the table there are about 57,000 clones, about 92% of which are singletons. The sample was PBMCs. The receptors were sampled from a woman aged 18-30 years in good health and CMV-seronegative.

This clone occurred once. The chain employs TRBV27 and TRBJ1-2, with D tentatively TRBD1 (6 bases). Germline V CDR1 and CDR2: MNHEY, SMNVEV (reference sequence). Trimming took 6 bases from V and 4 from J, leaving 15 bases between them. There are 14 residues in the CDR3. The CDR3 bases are TGTGCCAGCAGCCCCCCTGACAGGAGCTATGGCTACACCTTC. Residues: CASSPPDRSYGYTF.

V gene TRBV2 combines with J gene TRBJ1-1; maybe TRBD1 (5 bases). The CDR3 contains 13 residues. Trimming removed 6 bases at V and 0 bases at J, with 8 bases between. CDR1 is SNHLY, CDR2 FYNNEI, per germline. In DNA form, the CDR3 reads TGTGCCAGCAGCCAACAGGTGAACACTGAAGCTTTCTTT. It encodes CASSQQVNTEAFF.

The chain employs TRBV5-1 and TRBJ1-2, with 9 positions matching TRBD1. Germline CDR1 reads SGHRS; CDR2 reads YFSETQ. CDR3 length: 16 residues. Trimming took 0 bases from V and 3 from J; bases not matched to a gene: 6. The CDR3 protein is CASSLATGGEDYGYTF. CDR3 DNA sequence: TGCGCCAGCAGCTTGGCTACAGGGGGCGAAGACTATGGCTACACCTTC.

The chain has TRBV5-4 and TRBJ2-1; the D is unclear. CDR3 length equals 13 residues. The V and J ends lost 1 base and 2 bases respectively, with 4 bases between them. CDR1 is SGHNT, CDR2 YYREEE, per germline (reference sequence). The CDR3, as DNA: TGTGCCAGCAGCTTGTCCACCTACAATGAGCAGTTCTTC. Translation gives CASSLSTYNEQFF.

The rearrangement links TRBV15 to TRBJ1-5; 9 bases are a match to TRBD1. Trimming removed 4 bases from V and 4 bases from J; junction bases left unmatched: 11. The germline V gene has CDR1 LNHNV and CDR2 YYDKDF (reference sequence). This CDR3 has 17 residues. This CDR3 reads CATSTLPGQGVNQPQHF. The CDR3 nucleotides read TGTGCCACCAGCACCCTTCCGGGACAGGGCGTAAATCAGCCCCAGCATTTT.

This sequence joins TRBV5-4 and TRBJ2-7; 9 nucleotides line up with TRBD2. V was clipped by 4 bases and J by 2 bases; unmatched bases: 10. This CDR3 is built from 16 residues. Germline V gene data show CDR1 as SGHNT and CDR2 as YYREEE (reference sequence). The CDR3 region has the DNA TGTGCCAGCAGCCATATAACGGCGGGGGGGCCCTACGAGCAGTACTTC. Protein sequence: CASSHITAGGPYEQYF.

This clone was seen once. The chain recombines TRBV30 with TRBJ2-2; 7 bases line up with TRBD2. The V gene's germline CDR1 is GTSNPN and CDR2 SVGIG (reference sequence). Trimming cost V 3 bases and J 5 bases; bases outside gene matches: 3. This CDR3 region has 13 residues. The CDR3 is CAWRPLATGELFF. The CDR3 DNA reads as TGTGCCTGGAGGCCACTAGCGACCGGGGAGCTGTTTTTT.

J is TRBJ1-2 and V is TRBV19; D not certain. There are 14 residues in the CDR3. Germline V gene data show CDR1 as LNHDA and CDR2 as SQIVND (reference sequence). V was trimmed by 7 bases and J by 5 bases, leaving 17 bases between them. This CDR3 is CASKPGVHAYGYTF. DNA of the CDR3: TGTGCCAGTAAGCCGGGAGTCCACGCTTATGGCTACACCTTC.

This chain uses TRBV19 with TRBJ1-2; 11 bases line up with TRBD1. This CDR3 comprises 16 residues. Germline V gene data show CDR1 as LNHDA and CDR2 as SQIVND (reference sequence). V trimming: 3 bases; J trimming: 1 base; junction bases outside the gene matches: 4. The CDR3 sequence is CASSIDGTGGNYGYTF. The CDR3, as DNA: TGTGCCAGTAGTATCGACGGGACAGGGGGTAACTATGGCTACACCTTC.